These 10 T cell receptor beta chains originate from one sample sequenced in a study of cytomegalovirus exposure and HLA in healthy donors. Researchers ran the PCR with 60 Vbeta and 13 Jbeta primers. This table comes from immunoSEQ multiplex PCR, and its TCRdb copy is limited to in-frame clones, with some not included. The sample lists 200,000 to 300,000 clones, approximately 81% occurring once. Sequenced material: PBMCs. Receptors originate from a girl aged 2-10 years in good health and CMV-seronegative.

The rearrangement joins TRBV27 to TRBJ1-1, with TRBD1 identical over 8 bases. Unmatched junction bases numbered 9, after V lost 4 bases and J lost 11 bases. The CDR3 length is 13 residues. Germline loops: CDR1 MNHEY, CDR2 SMNVEV (reference sequence). The CDR3 here is CASSSPGGVEAFF. The CDR3 DNA follows: TGTGCCAGCAGTTCCCCAGGGGGCGTGGAGGCTTTCTTT.

The chain employs TRBV5-1 and TRBJ2-1; 7 bases align to TRBD2. Germline trimming cut 7 bases from V and 5 bases from J; bases unmatched to any gene: 9. The CDR3 sequence is 14 residues long. Germline V lookup: CDR1 SGHRS, CDR2 YFSETQ. The CDR3 is CASGYGGSDNEQFF. DNA for the CDR3: TGCGCCAGCGGCTACGGGGGGAGTGACAATGAGCAGTTCTTC.

This sequence joins TRBV9 and TRBJ2-3; the D gene is possibly TRBD2 (6 bases). This CDR3 has 15 amino acids. Germline loops: CDR1 SGDLS, CDR2 YYNGEE. V was pared by 3 bases and J by 14 bases, with 25 bases between. The CDR3 DNA reads TGTGCCAGCAGCGCAACCGCGGGGACTTCCGGACCAAGGTATTTT. It codes for CASSATAGTSGPRYF.

The chain carries TRBV14 and TRBJ1-1; D is ambiguous. CDR1 SGHDN and CDR2 FVKESK come from the germline V gene. Between the trimmed V and J ends, which lost 3 bases and 8 bases, there was a span of 13 bases. There are 13 residues in the CDR3. CDR3 sequence reads: CASSHRGRTEAFF. In DNA, the CDR3 is TGTGCCAGCAGCCATAGAGGGCGAACCGAAGCTTTCTTT.

The CDR3 here is CASSLGGDGEKLFF. The CDR3 bases are TGCGCCAGCAGCTTGGGGGGCGACGGGGAAAAACTGTTTTTT. The gene calls are TRBV5-1 and TRBJ1-4; a weak D match, TRBD1 (5 bases). Trimming took off 0 bases at V and 8 bases at J, with 11 bases between the two ends. The germline gives CDR1 SGHRS, CDR2 YFSETQ. This CDR3 spans 14 amino acids.

This chain links TRBV5-6 with TRBJ1-6; D remains unclear. V was pared by 3 bases and J by 5 bases, with 21 bases between. The CDR3 extends over 18 amino acids. Germline CDR1 SGHDT, CDR2 YYEEEE. The CDR3 DNA follows: TGTGCCAGCAGCTATGGAGGAGTGCGGTATATGGATAATTCACCCCTCCACTTT. Translated, it gives CASSYGGVRYMDNSPLHF.

The rearrangement joins TRBV6-6 to TRBJ1-1; D remains unclear. The germline V and J ends were trimmed by 6 bases and 0 bases, with 8 bases remaining between them. CDR1 and CDR2 (germline): MNHNY, SVGAGI (reference sequence). This CDR3 has 13 residues. CDR3 sequence: CASRPGMNTEAFF. The CDR3 DNA sequence: TGTGCCAGCAGGCCGGGGATGAACACTGAAGCTTTCTTT.

The chain links TRBV27 to TRBJ2-1; TRBD1 is a possible D gene (6 bases). CDR1 is MNHEY, CDR2 SMNVEV, per germline (reference sequence). The CDR3 loop spans 13 amino acids. V was trimmed by 7 bases and J by 4 bases, leaving 11 bases between them. The CDR3 DNA reads as TGTGCCAGCACCAAGGACAGTTACAATGAGCAGTTCTTC. It encodes CASTKDSYNEQFF.

The chain is built from TRBV19 and TRBJ2-2; the match to TRBD2 covers 7 bases. Germline V CDR1 and CDR2: LNHDA, SQIVND (reference sequence). This CDR3 is 14 amino acids long. V lost 4 bases, J lost 1 base, and 0 bases stayed unmatched. The CDR3 DNA is TGTGCCAGTAGTACTAGCGGGAACACCGGGGAGCTGTTTTTT. Its translation is CASSTSGNTGELFF.

V usage is TRBV15 and J usage is TRBJ2-5; D uncertain. CDR1 and CDR2 from the germline V gene are LNHNV and YYDKDF (reference sequence). There are 12 residues in the CDR3. The ends were cut back, 0 bases at V and 13 bases at J, with 12 bases in the middle. This CDR3 is CATSRDFSYSYF. CDR3 DNA sequence: TGTGCCACCAGCAGAGATTTTAGCTACTCGTACTTC.